This T cell receptor beta chain comes out of a study of blood T cell repertoires in COVID-19 (dated by TCRdb to about 2020). At the level of the whole study: Samples from collaborators originated in the United States, Italy and Spain and spanned both the acute and convalescent phases of COVID-19. The prospective study material was composed of cDNA or gDNA derived from T cells, B-cell-depleted T cells, or PBMCs. Subjects who had been exposed to COVID-19, were actively infected with it, or had recovered from it provided the deeply sampled blood TCRbeta repertoires that made up the dataset. The repertoires were released in a freely available public database meant as a resource for research on the immune response to SARS-CoV-2. Samples came from the ongoing ImmuneRACE study (first 160 participants) plus 1,254 subjects from 6 global collaborators. A de-identified subject ID, COVID-19 status, age in years and sex were almost always included in the sample metadata. Where available, HLA class I and class II types were taken from metadata supplied by the sample provider and were not determined by assay-based typing. Overall results and qualifications from the work: The quantity of clinical and demographic metadata differed by source and by participant and was supplied without curation.

Each collaborating institution followed its own protocols to collect whole blood in K2EDTA tubes. For TCRbeta analysis, collaborators shipped samples in one of three forms: frozen whole blood, isolated PBMCs, or DNA extracted from either of those sample types. Comments on this clone: Which antigen it targets is not known. No clone much larger than this one lies a single base away; base qualities are absent.

The immunoSEQ Assay, a bias-controlled multiplex PCR, was used to amplify TCRbeta CDR3 regions from genomic DNA. Processing in the source paper ran as follows. Within the assay, amplification of reference gene primers was used to estimate how many nucleated cells each sample contained. To quantify the absolute abundance of each unique TCRbeta CDR3 rearrangement, sequence reads were collapsed and filtered. For each sample, productive Simpson clonality was calculated as the square root of Simpson's diversity index across productive rearrangements. TCRdb limited this immuneACCESS table to in-frame rearrangements with V and J called. A share of clones is missing; checked studies link under half to unresolved V genes, and the rest is unexplained. The V and J calls and clone size are taken from that table; D and trimming were inferred from the DNA. The sample table lists tens of thousands of clones, about 81% of them with a count of one. The top ten hold 9.2% of the sample.

This TCR was sampled from a human donor in a cohort sampled during active COVID-19. The specimen was peripheral blood.

Read as DNA, the sequence is TGTGCCAGCAGGCGCCAGGGGATCTTCTACGAGCAGTACTTC. Its translation is CASRRQGIFYEQYF. The receptor chain draws on TRBV28 and TRBJ2-7; perhaps TRBD1 is the D gene, with 6 bases matching. The germline V gene provides CDR1 MDHEN and CDR2 SYDVKM. Measured from the cysteine to the phenylalanine, the CDR3 is 14 residues long. Solely the CDR3 DNA is kept, with 42 bases framed from the first base. V sheds 6 bases and J sheds 3 bases, leaving 15 bases between their ends.